This T cell receptor beta chain was identified during a study of Ad26.COV2.S vaccination and SARS-CoV-2 variants. The study's findings and limits: Measures of TCR breadth and depth may have fallen short of total T cell responses. Placebo and vaccine recipients had non-spike TCR breadth that was similar.

As regards this clone: What it binds is not known.

From germline, CDR1 is SGDLS and CDR2 YYNGEE. Trimming removed 4 bases from V and 4 bases from J; junction bases left unmatched: 7. CDR3 length: 15 residues. The assay was immunoSEQ multiplex PCR, and TCRdb's table has in-frame clones only and misses some. The table has about 350,000 clones, about 85% seen once; the top ten hold 6.4%. Noted treatment: about 20 received Ad26.COV2.S at low or high dose, single or two shots; about 5 received placebo; per-sample allocation not given. The samples were gathered on day 63 after the first injection of vaccine or placebo. This person who donated was an adult of 18-55 years in Boston. The vaccine delivered Wuhan-strain SARS-CoV-2 spike through an Ad26 vector.

This sample comprised peripheral blood, obtained in a trial of Ad26.COV2.S vaccine versus placebo. This clonotype was obtained from a person between 18 and 65 years old who received the Ad26.COV2.S COVID-19 vaccine or a placebo. The V and J genes are TRBV9 and TRBJ2-3; the match to TRBD2 covers 9 bases. CDR3 DNA sequence: TGTGCCAGCAGCCGCAGCGGGAGGCTCGCAGATACGCAGTATTTT. It specifies CASSRSGRLADTQYF.